Listed below are T cell receptor beta chains from one sample, sequenced in a study of blood T cell repertoires in COVID-19. Data came from immunoSEQ multiplex PCR; TCRdb stores just in-frame clones and leaves some out. The sample includes 150,000 to 200,000 clones, 80% to 90% of them seen just once. The sample was peripheral blood. The origin of the receptors is a woman of 80 years or more with COVID-19, enrolled during active disease. CDR3s include the opening cysteine and the closing phenylalanine or tryptophan. Fields, in order: D gene, V gene, clone size, J gene, CDR3 DNA, CDR3 protein. A D gene is named only where the DNA matches it firmly. Expanded clones are given a class, and other clones once, few, many or no size at all.

D: TRBD1
V: TRBV6-5
size: NA
J: TRBJ2-2
DNA: TGTGCCAGCAGCAGGACAGGGGACACCGGGGAGCTGTTTTTT
CDR3: CASSRTGDTGELFF

D: TRBD2
V: TRBV13
size: NA
J: TRBJ2-2
DNA: TGTGCCAGCAGCTTGGGAGGGAGCGCCGGGGAGCTGTTTTTT
CDR3: CASSLGGSAGELFF

D: NA
V: TRBV6-5
size: NA
J: TRBJ1-3
DNA: TGTGCCAGCACCCGACAGGCAGCCTCTGGAAACACCATATATTTT
CDR3: CASTRQAASGNTIYF

D: TRBD2
V: TRBV10-3
size: NA
J: TRBJ2-5
DNA: TGTGCCATCAGTGGAGTAGCGGGGGCCCAAGAGACCCAGTACTTC
CDR3: CAISGVAGAQETQYF

D: TRBD2
V: TRBV5-4
size: NA
J: TRBJ2-5
DNA: TGTGCCAGCAGCTTACGGGGAGCGGGGGGATTAGAGACCCAGTACTTC
CDR3: CASSLRGAGGLETQYF

D: TRBD1
V: TRBV11-3
size: few
J: TRBJ2-1
DNA: TGTGCCAGCAGCCCTGGGTGGACAGGGACTTACAATGAGCAGTTCTTC
CDR3: CASSPGWTGTYNEQFF

D: NA
V: TRBV27
size: NA
J: TRBJ2-7
DNA: TGCGCCAGCAGTTTAACGGGAGCCTACGAGCAGTACTTC
CDR3: CASSLTGAYEQYF

D: TRBD2
V: TRBV6-2/TRBV6-3
size: NA
J: TRBJ2-1
DNA: TGTGCCAGCAGTTACAGTAGCGGGGGGTCAGGGAATGAGCAGTTCTTC
CDR3: CASSYSSGGSGNEQFF

D: NA
V: TRBV3-1/TRBV3-2
size: NA
J: TRBJ1-2
DNA: TGTGCCAGCAGCCAATCGGCGGGTAACTATGGCTACACCTTC
CDR3: CASSQSAGNYGYTF

D: NA
V: TRBV27
size: few
J: TRBJ2-7
DNA: NA
CDR3: CASSSSTGGIEQYF

D: TRBD2
V: TRBV19
size: NA
J: TRBJ2-1
DNA: TGTGCCAGTACCGAAAACTCCGGGACTAGGCTTTACAATGAGCAGTTCTTC
CDR3: CASTENSGTRLYNEQFF

D: TRBD1
V: TRBV5-8
size: NA
J: TRBJ1-6
DNA: TGTGCCAGCAGCTTGCGAGGGGGCCGTACCAATTCACCCCTCCACTTT
CDR3: CASSLRGGRTNSPLHF

D: NA
V: TRBV12-2
size: NA
J: TRBJ1-1
DNA: TGTGCAAGCCAGCTCCAGGGGGGTACGGAAGCTTTCTTT
CDR3: CASQLQGGTEAFF

D: NA
V: TRBV19
size: NA
J: TRBJ2-1
DNA: TGTGCCAGTAGATCCCGGGGGATCAGTGAGCAGTTCTTC
CDR3: CASRSRGISEQFF

D: NA
V: TRBV21-1
size: once
J: TRBJ1-4
DNA: TGTGCCAGCAGCAAAGTAGCGCAGAGAGTTAATGAAAAACTGTTTTTT
CDR3: CASSKVAQRVNEKLFF

D: NA
V: TRBV28
size: NA
J: TRBJ2-1
DNA: TGTGCCAGCAGTTCATACAATGAGCAGTTCTTC
CDR3: CASSSYNEQFF

D: NA
V: TRBV6-6
size: once
J: TRBJ2-7
DNA: TGTGCCAGCAGTCTCCTAGCGACCTACGAGCAGTACTTC
CDR3: CASSLLATYEQYF

D: NA
V: TRBV21-1
size: NA
J: TRBJ1-1
DNA: TGTGCCAGCAGCAAAGGTCGAGGCAGAGTGAACACTGAAGCTTTCTTT
CDR3: CASSKGRGRVNTEAFF

D: NA
V: TRBV7-9
size: NA
J: TRBJ2-3
DNA: TGTGCCAGCAGCCACGCCGGGCGGGGCACAGATACGCAGTATTTT
CDR3: CASSHAGRGTDTQYF

D: TRBD1
V: TRBV6-5
size: NA
J: TRBJ2-7
DNA: TGTGCCAGCAATCCGGGACAGGGGGACGAGCAGTACTTC
CDR3: CASNPGQGDEQYF

D: NA
V: TRBV6-6
size: NA
J: TRBJ1-5
DNA: TGTGCCAGCAGCACCAGGGACACGACTAATCAGCCCCAGCATTTT
CDR3: CASSTRDTTNQPQHF

D: TRBD2
V: TRBV3-1/TRBV3-2
size: few
J: TRBJ2-2
DNA: TGTGCCAGCAGCCCTCGGGAGGACGGGGAGCTGTTTTTT
CDR3: CASSPREDGELFF

D: TRBD2
V: TRBV7-3
size: NA
J: TRBJ2-1
DNA: TGTGCCAGCAGCACCTCGGGAGGGGGAAATAACAATGAGCAGTTCTTC
CDR3: CASSTSGGGNNNEQFF

D: NA
V: TRBV6-1
size: NA
J: TRBJ1-3
DNA: TGTGCCAGCAGTGATTTTGGGTTGGTAGGGGACACCATATATTTT
CDR3: CASSDFGLVGDTIYF

D: NA
V: TRBV7-3
size: NA
J: TRBJ2-7
DNA: TGTGCCAGCAGCTTAACGACCCCCCACCGCGGGTGCGAGCAGTACTTC
CDR3: CASSLTTPHRGCEQYF

D: TRBD2
V: TRBV3-1/TRBV3-2
size: NA
J: TRBJ2-5
DNA: TGTGCCAGCAGGCTGGGACTAGCGGGGATTCAAGAGACCCAGTACTTC
CDR3: CASRLGLAGIQETQYF

D: NA
V: TRBV9
size: NA
J: TRBJ1-5
DNA: TGTGCCAGCAGCGTAGGGGGAGGGGAACAGCCCCAGCATTTT
CDR3: CASSVGGGEQPQHF

D: NA
V: TRBV7-2
size: NA
J: TRBJ2-7
DNA: TGTGCCAGCAGCTTAGGTCCGGGTTCGGCCTACGAGCAGTACTTC
CDR3: CASSLGPGSAYEQYF

D: TRBD2
V: TRBV29-1
size: NA
J: TRBJ2-7
DNA: TGCAGCGTTGAAGTCGGGGGGGGCTACGAGCAGTACTTC
CDR3: CSVEVGGGYEQYF

D: NA
V: TRBV3-1/TRBV3-2
size: NA
J: TRBJ2-7
DNA: TGTGCCAGCAGCCAAGGCTATTTTTTTGTCGAGCAGTACTTC
CDR3: CASSQGYFFVEQYF

D: TRBD1
V: TRBV19
size: NA
J: TRBJ1-6
DNA: TGTGCCAGTAGTATAGGACAGGGTCACTCACCCCTCCACTTT
CDR3: CASSIGQGHSPLHF

D: TRBD1
V: TRBV19
size: NA
J: TRBJ2-1
DNA: TGTGCCAGTAGTACGGGGACAGGCCAGTTCTTC
CDR3: CASSTGTGQFF

D: NA
V: TRBV3-1/TRBV3-2
size: NA
J: TRBJ1-2
DNA: TGTGCCAGCAGCCAAGTAGACAACTACTATGGCTACACCTTC
CDR3: CASSQVDNYYGYTF

D: TRBD1
V: TRBV10-3
size: NA
J: TRBJ1-1
DNA: TGTGCCATCAGTGAAGAGACAGGGGAGAACACTGAAGCTTTCTTT
CDR3: CAISEETGENTEAFF

D: NA
V: TRBV9
size: NA
J: TRBJ1-2
DNA: TGTGCCAGCAGCGTAGTAGAGGGTTTTTATGGCTACACCTTC
CDR3: CASSVVEGFYGYTF

D: NA
V: TRBV19
size: NA
J: TRBJ1-2
DNA: TGTGCCAGTAGTTCCACGGGAGGGTGGAACTATGGCTACACCTTC
CDR3: CASSSTGGWNYGYTF

D: TRBD2
V: TRBV4-2
size: NA
J: TRBJ2-1
DNA: TGTGCCAGCAGCCTCCTGACTAGCGGGAGGGCGCGTGAGCAGTTCTTC
CDR3: CASSLLTSGRAREQFF

D: NA
V: TRBV23-1
size: NA
J: TRBJ2-7
DNA: TGCGCCAGCAGTCCTGGGGCGGATTTCTACGAGCAGTACTTC
CDR3: CASSPGADFYEQYF

D: NA
V: TRBV9
size: once
J: TRBJ1-2
DNA: TGTGCCAGCAGCGTGGCAGGGCCTGGCTATGGCTACACCTTC
CDR3: CASSVAGPGYGYTF

D: TRBD2
V: TRBV6-6
size: few
J: TRBJ2-7
DNA: TGTGCCAGCAGTACAGCGGGGGCTTCCTACGAGCAGTACTTC
CDR3: CASSTAGASYEQYF

D: NA
V: TRBV24-1
size: NA
J: TRBJ1-2
DNA: TGTGCCACCAGTGCAGGGGATTATGGCTACACCTTC
CDR3: CATSAGDYGYTF

D: TRBD1
V: TRBV11-2
size: NA
J: TRBJ1-1
DNA: TGTGCCAGCAGTCCCACAGGGGGGGGCACTGAAGCTTTCTTT
CDR3: CASSPTGGGTEAFF

D: NA
V: TRBV30
size: NA
J: TRBJ2-7
DNA: TGTGCCTGGATGAGGGGGGGGGAGCAGTACTTC
CDR3: CAWMRGGEQYF

D: NA
V: TRBV11-3
size: NA
J: TRBJ1-3
DNA: TGTGCCAGCAGCTCTCAGTTCAGCGGAACTGGAAACACCATATATTTT
CDR3: CASSSQFSGTGNTIYF

D: TRBD1
V: TRBV7-2
size: NA
J: TRBJ2-7
DNA: TGTGCCAGCAGCGATAGACAGGGGGCAGACTACGAGCAGTACTTC
CDR3: CASSDRQGADYEQYF

D: NA
V: TRBV5-1
size: NA
J: TRBJ1-3
DNA: TGCGCCAGCAGCTTGATCGAGACACACTCTGGAAACACCATATATTTT
CDR3: CASSLIETHSGNTIYF

D: TRBD2
V: TRBV19
size: NA
J: TRBJ2-1
DNA: TGTGCCAGTAGTCTGAAGCGGGAGGGCGGCGGTGAGCAGTTCTTC
CDR3: CASSLKREGGGEQFF